The clone carrying this T cell receptor (beta chain) was recorded at least ten times. Antigen unknown. From germline, CDR1 is MNHNY and CDR2 SVGAGI (reference sequence). The CDR3 has 19 amino acids. The V and J ends lost 0 bases and 0 bases respectively, with 15 bases between them. The data were taken from a study of early T cells in non-severe SARS-CoV-2 infection. Looking at the study overall: Sequencing of unsorted whole blood was done on bulk RNA, leaving chains unpaired. General study results and limits: Comparison of clonotypes with VDJdb favored anti-spike CD8 responses while missing private and CD4 specificities.

Unique molecular identifier tags were affixed to discrete cDNA molecules. One entry per CDR3 protein results from TCRdb running MiXCR on the 5' RACE reads. The sample has some 46,000 distinct CDR3 sequences, approximately 6.5% seen once; the top ten hold around 20%. This TCR was sampled from an adult who was a healthcare worker with PCR-confirmed SARS-CoV-2 infection or an uninfected control (not recorded which). The rearrangement uses TRBV6-6 and TRBJ2-6; D remains unclear. The specimen was whole blood, collected at baseline. The CDR3 nucleotides are TGTGCCAGCAGTTACTCGATGGCGGATGTTACCTCTGGGGCCAACGTCCTGACTTTC. It codes for CASSYSMADVTSGANVLTF.